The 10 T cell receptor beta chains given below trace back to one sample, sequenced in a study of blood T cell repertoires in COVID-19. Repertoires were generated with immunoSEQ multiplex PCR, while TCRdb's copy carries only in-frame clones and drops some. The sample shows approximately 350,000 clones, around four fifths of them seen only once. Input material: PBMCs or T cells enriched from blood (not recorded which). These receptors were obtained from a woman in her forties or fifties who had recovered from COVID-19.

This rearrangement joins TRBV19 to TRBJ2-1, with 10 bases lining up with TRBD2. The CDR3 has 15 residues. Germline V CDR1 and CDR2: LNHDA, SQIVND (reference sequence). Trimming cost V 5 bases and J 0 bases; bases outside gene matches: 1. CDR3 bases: TGTGCCAGTAGTCCTAGCGGGAGCTCCTACAATGAGCAGTTCTTC. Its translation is CASSPSGSSYNEQFF.

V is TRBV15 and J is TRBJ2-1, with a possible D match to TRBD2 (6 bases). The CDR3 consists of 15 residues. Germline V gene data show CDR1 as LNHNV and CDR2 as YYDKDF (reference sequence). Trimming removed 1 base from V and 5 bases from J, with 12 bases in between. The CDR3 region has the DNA TGTGCCACCAGCAGAGGGACTACCAAGGACAATGAGCAGTTCTTC. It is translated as CATSRGTTKDNEQFF.

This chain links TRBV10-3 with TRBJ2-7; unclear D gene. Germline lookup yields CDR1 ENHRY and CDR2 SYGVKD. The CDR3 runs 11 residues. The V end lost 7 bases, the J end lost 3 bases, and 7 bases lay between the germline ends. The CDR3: CAIMNSYEQYF. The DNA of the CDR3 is TGTGCCATCATGAACAGCTACGAGCAGTACTTC.

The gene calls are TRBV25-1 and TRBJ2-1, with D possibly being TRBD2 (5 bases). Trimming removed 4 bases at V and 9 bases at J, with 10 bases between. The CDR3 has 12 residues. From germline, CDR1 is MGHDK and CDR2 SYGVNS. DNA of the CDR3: TGTGCCAGCAGTGCCGGGGTCGGTGAGCAGTTCTTC. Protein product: CASSAGVGEQFF.

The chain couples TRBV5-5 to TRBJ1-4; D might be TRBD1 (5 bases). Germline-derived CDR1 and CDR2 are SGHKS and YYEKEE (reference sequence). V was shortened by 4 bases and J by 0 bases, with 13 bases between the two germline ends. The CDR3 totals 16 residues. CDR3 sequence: CASSLRGGATNEKLFF. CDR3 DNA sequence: TGTGCCAGCAGCCTAAGGGGTGGAGCAACTAATGAAAAACTGTTTTTT.

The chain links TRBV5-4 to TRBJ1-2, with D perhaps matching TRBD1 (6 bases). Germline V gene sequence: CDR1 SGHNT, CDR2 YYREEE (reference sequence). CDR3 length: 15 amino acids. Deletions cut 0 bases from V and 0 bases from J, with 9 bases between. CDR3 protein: CASSLGTEANYGYTF. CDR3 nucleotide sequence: TGTGCCAGCAGCTTGGGGACAGAAGCTAACTATGGCTACACCTTC. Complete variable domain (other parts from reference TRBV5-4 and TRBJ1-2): ETGVTQSPTHLIKTRGQQVTLRCSSQSGHNTVSWYQQALGQGPQFIFQYYREEENGRGNFPPRFSGLQFPNYSSELNVNALELDDSALYLCASSLGTEANYGYTFGSGTRLTVV.

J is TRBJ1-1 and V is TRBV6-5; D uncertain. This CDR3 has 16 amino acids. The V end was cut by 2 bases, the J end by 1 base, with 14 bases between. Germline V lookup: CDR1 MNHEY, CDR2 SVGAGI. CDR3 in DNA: TGTGCCAGCAGTTACGATTGGAGGGCGGGGAACACTGAAGCTTTCTTT. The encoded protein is CASSYDWRAGNTEAFF.

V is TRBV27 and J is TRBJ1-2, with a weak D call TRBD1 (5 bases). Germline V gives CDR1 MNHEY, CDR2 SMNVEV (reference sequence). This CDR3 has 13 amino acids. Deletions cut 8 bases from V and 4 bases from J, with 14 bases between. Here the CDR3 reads CASGQGLPYGYTF. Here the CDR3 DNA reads TGTGCCAGCGGCCAGGGTCTCCCCTATGGCTACACCTTC.

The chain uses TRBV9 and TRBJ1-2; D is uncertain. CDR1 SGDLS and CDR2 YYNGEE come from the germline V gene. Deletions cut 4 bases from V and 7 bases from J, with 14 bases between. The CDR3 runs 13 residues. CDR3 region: CASSPREGGGYTF. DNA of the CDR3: TGTGCCAGCAGCCCCCGGGAGGGAGGTGGCTACACCTTC.

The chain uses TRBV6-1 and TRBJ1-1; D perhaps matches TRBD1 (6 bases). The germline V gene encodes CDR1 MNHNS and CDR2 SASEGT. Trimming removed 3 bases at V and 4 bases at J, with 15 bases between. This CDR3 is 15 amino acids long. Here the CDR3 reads CASSEGATWSTEAFF. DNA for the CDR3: TGTGCCAGCAGTGAGGGGGCGACGTGGAGCACTGAAGCTTTCTTT.